This TCR beta chain was identified in a study of T-cell reconstitution after alpha-beta-depleted transplantation in children. CDR3 size: 15 residues. Germline V gives CDR1 SGHNT, CDR2 YYREEE (reference sequence). The trim removed 0 bases at V and 3 bases at J, leaving 3 bases unmatched. Preparation of the TCRbeta library used unique molecular identifiers. TCRdb reprocessed the PCR reads with MiXCR, giving one entry per CDR3 protein. The repertoire holds 90,000 to 95,000 distinct CDR3 sequences, with 9% to 15% as singletons. This clonotype showed up just a few times. Sequencing was performed on PBMCs from the stem cell graft donor, taken from the stem cell graft. The TCR was taken from a human donor who donated a stem cell graft to a child with inherited bone marrow failure. The chain couples TRBV5-4 to TRBJ2-1; 7 bases align to TRBD2. The chain's CDR3 is CASSLGGSRYNEQFF. The CDR3, as DNA: TGTGCCAGCAGCTTGGGCGGGAGTCGCTACAATGAGCAGTTCTTC.